This T cell receptor (beta chain) was captured by sequencing in a study of cytomegalovirus exposure and HLA in healthy donors. Vbeta (60) and Jbeta (13) primers were used in the PCR. Profiled with immunoSEQ multiplex PCR; TCRdb holds only in-frame clones, not every one. This repertoire shows about 130,000 clones, 80% found once; its top ten account for roughly 5%. This CDR3 spans 18 amino acids. The chain couples TRBV21-1 to TRBJ1-5; TRBD1 was called by the table and not checked on the DNA. TRBV21-1 is marked as a pseudogene. The TCR was taken from a young man in good health and CMV-seronegative. Sequencing used PBMCs. CDR3 DNA: TGTGCCAGCAGCACACGGGACAGGGTGCCGTATAGCAATCAGCCCCAGCATTTT. As protein: CASSTRDRVPYSNQPQHF.